What follows describes a single T cell receptor (beta chain). Germline CDR1 is MNHEY and CDR2 is SMNVEV (reference sequence). The V segment lost 5 bases and the J segment 9 bases; nucleotides outside the gene matches: 10. The CDR3 loop spans 14 amino acids. The data stem from a study of shared T cell receptors in the human thymus. The method was immunoSEQ multiplex PCR; TCRdb's version includes in-frame clones alone and lacks a portion of them. Found here are about 660,000 clones, roughly 90% of them singletons; the top ten hold 0.0095% to 0.011%. The same sample was also studied in work on human thymus T cells. That work contributes: Thymus specimens were resections from corrective heart surgery. Thymic and blood repertoires appeared to display a bias in their usage of V and J genes. A high degree of thymic repertoire overlap among unrelated individuals was reported in related research.

The sequence derives from a boy under three years old with a congenital heart defect. Sample: thymocytes. This rearrangement joins TRBV27 to TRBJ2-1; 7 bases align to TRBD2. CDR3 amino acids: CASSPGLDLGEQFF. The CDR3 DNA reads as TGTGCCAGCAGTCCCGGACTAGATCTTGGTGAGCAGTTCTTC.